The clone carrying this T cell receptor (beta chain) was seen at least ten times. The data were obtained in a study of blood T cells in healthy people across ages. It was with a sample-barcoded 5' primer and a J-beta primer mix that a second PCR of roughly 7 to 12 cycles was run. Every molecule of cDNA carried a tag from a template-switch adaptor with 12 random nucleotides. TCRdb processed the 5' RACE reads anew with MiXCR; each CDR3 protein has one entry. Altogether about 1.4 million distinct CDR3 sequences are present, approximately 60% being singletons, with the ten largest covering more than 6%. The germline CDR1 and CDR2 sequences are ENHRY and SYGVKD. CDR3 length equals 13 residues. The V end lost 7 bases, the J end lost 5 bases, and 14 bases lay between the germline ends.

The specimen sequenced was blood. The chain is built from TRBV10-3 and TRBJ1-1, with a weak D call TRBD1 (5 bases). The clonotype was recovered from a man between 18 and 29 years old in good health. The CDR3 loop is CAITVRETTEAFF. The CDR3 region has the DNA TGTGCCATCACGGTCAGGGAGACTACTGAAGCTTTCTTT.